This record concerns one T cell receptor (beta chain) sequence. It has no known antigen specificity. No quality values exist for individual bases; no much larger clone is one base distant. The CDR3 sequence holds 16 residues, the cysteine and phenylalanine included. Solely the CDR3 DNA is kept, with 48 bases framed from the first base. V is cut back by 11 bases and J by 5 bases, with 17 bases in the junction unmatched. CDR1 and CDR2 were assigned from the germline V gene (reference sequence) as MNHEY and SMNVEV. Stable vitiligo was defined as no change in lesions over the previous 6 months. To count as stable, patients also needed to show no confetti depigmentation, which is a clinical sign of active vitiligo. Anyone who had been treated within the previous three months was excluded from the study. PBMCs were isolated from heparinized blood by Ficoll density gradient centrifugation and then flash-frozen.

These data originate in a study of resident and recirculating memory T cells in vitiligo (dated by TCRdb to the late 2010s). With regard to the full study: The study took epidermis from shave biopsies of two lesional and two nonlesional sites, plus PBMCs, from each of a few stable vitiligo patients for TCR beta sequencing. The goal of the human TCR beta sequencing was to check whether lesional vitiligo skin contained specific clones that differed from the clones found in nonlesional skin and blood. Without cell sorting, samples were homogenized immediately before genomic DNA was extracted using the Qiagen DNeasy Blood & Tissue Kit. Results the study describes overall, beyond this receptor: TCR sequences were not found to be conserved across biopsy sites or patients, suggesting that different lesions are infiltrated by different T cell clones, a pattern described as private specificity. By overlap and correlation analysis, no significant repertoire overlap was shown between biopsies, even within a single patient, except for each lesion compared with itself. Mechanistic studies in the future are needed to assess how much the detected T cell clones and the human Trm pools versus Tcm pools each contribute. No unique dominant TCR clone was detected, and clonality varied among vitiligo lesions.

TCR beta chains were amplified from genomic DNA with the immunoSEQ hsTCRB kit. The immunoSEQ service ran the sequencing of the TCR beta libraries on an Illumina MiSeq instrument. The paper's processing steps were these. Analysis of the repertoire data was performed with the immunoSEQ Analyzer. Imported from immuneACCESS, the table was reduced by TCRdb to in-frame sequences with V and J called. These copies leave out some clones; in studies compared against another copy, an unresolved V gene accounts for under half, and the cause of the remainder is not known. That table is the source of V, J and clone size, and D and trimming were worked out from the DNA. Here the sample has tens of thousands of clones; about 92% occur a single time. The top ten clonotypes cover roughly 5% of the sample.

The sequencing sample was made of blood. The chain is assembled from TRBV27 and TRBJ2-2, and 7 junctional nucleotides match TRBD2. The origin of this receptor is a male donor with vitiligo. The encoded CDR3 is CALVNKTASGTGELFF. The DNA is as follows: TGTGCCCTAGTTAATAAGACCGCTAGCGGAACCGGGGAGCTGTTTTTT.